The 14 T cell receptor beta chains below all came from one sample that was sequenced in a study of cytomegalovirus exposure and HLA in healthy donors. PCR employed 60 Vbeta and 13 Jbeta primers. The repertoire was sequenced with immunoSEQ multiplex PCR; TCRdb's copy has only in-frame clones and lacks some. Counted here are approximately 100,000 clones, under 85% occurring once; the ten biggest clones make up 10% to 11%. The material sequenced was PBMCs. Every receptor here comes from a man aged 40-50 years in good health and CMV-seropositive.

The gene calls are TRBV9 and TRBJ2-3, with 10 bases lining up with TRBD2. With V trimmed by 4 bases and J by 2 bases, 4 bases remained unmatched. CDR1 and CDR2 (germline): SGDLS, YYNGEE. The CDR3 is 15 amino acids. This CDR3 is CASSKAGGNTDTQYF. CDR3 coding DNA: TGTGCCAGCAGCAAAGCGGGGGGGAACACAGATACGCAGTATTTT.

The chain combines TRBV28 with TRBJ2-7; perhaps TRBD2 as D (6 bases). This CDR3 comprises 17 residues. The germline V gene has CDR1 MDHEN and CDR2 SYDVKM. Trimming pared 1 base from V and 3 bases from J, leaving 19 bases between. The DNA for the CDR3 is TGTGCCAGCAGTTTATTCCGGGGGTCCTTAGGAGGCTACGAGCAGTACTTC. Residues: CASSLFRGSLGGYEQYF.

This clone was seen once. The chain employs TRBV7-6 and TRBJ2-7; D call uncertain. The V end was cut by 0 bases, the J end by 6 bases, with 12 bases between. Germline V gene sequence: CDR1 SGHVS, CDR2 FNYEAQ. CDR3 size: 14 residues. CDR3 residues: CASSLASGLSEQYF. CDR3 sequence (DNA): TGTGCCAGCAGCTTAGCTTCGGGTTTAAGCGAGCAGTACTTC.

This chain links TRBV7-2 with TRBJ2-3; weak D call: TRBD1 (5 bases). Germline V gene sequence: CDR1 SGHTA, CDR2 FQGNSA. CDR3 length equals 14 residues. V was pared by 2 bases and J by 6 bases, with 12 bases between. The CDR3 reads CASSLKAGRDTQYF. CDR3 coding DNA: TGTGCCAGCAGCTTAAAGGCAGGGCGGGATACGCAGTATTTT.

This clone was found a few times. The V gene is TRBV11-2, the J gene TRBJ2-3; D perhaps matches TRBD1 (5 bases). V gave up 3 bases and J gave up 1 base, with 11 bases separating them. Looked up from germline, CDR1 is SGHAT and CDR2 is FQNNGV. The CDR3 is 15 amino acids. CDR3 coding DNA: TGTGCCAGCAGCTTGACAGCTCTTGGCACAGATACGCAGTATTTT. Translated: CASSLTALGTDTQYF.

V and J are TRBV2 and TRBJ1-5; tentatively, D is TRBD1 (6 bases). Trimming cost V 4 bases and J 3 bases, with 10 bases left between them. Looked up from germline, CDR1 is SNHLY and CDR2 is FYNNEI. The CDR3 runs 14 residues. The CDR3 loop reads CASSGTGYNQPQHF. The CDR3 nucleotides read TGTGCCAGCAGTGGAACAGGGTACAATCAGCCCCAGCATTTT. Full variable domain (outside the CDR3, taken from reference TRBV2 and TRBJ1-5): EPEVTQTPSHQVTQMGQEVILRCVPISNHLYFYWYRQILGQKVEFLVSFYNNEISEKSEIFDDQFSVERPDGSNFTLKIRSTKLEDSAMYFCASSGTGYNQPQHFGDGTRLSIL.

This rearrangement joins TRBV29-1 to TRBJ2-3, with TRBD1 matching over 7 bases. CDR1 and CDR2 (germline): SQVTM, ANQGSEA. V shed 4 bases, J shed 1 base, and the junction held 14 bases outside the gene matches. The CDR3 is made up of 17 amino acids. The CDR3 reads CSVGTGMIPGGTDTQYF. In nucleotides, the CDR3 is TGCAGCGTTGGGACAGGAATGATTCCGGGCGGCACAGATACGCAGTATTTT.

The chain joins TRBV7-2 to TRBJ2-7, with TRBD1 matching 12 bases. The CDR3 runs to 16 residues. Germline V gives CDR1 SGHTA, CDR2 FQGNSA. V shed 4 bases and J 5 bases; nucleotides not matched to a gene: 9. The CDR3 DNA sequence: TGTGCCAGCAGCTGGCGCCTCGGGACAGGGGGCCACGAGCAGTACTTC. Its protein is CASSWRLGTGGHEQYF.

The chain employs TRBV18 and TRBJ2-5; TRBD1 matches at 8 bases. V shed 3 bases and J 5 bases; nucleotides not matched to a gene: 11. This CDR3 is built from 16 residues. Germline V gene data show CDR1 as KGHSH and CDR2 as LQKENI. This CDR3 is CASSPSQGALFETQYF. The CDR3 DNA reads TGTGCCAGCTCACCCTCCCAGGGGGCTCTTTTTGAGACCCAGTACTTC.

The chain uses TRBV7-2 and TRBJ2-5, with a possible D match to TRBD2 (6 bases). V shed 5 bases and J shed 4 bases, with 14 bases lying between them. This CDR3 contains 14 residues. Germline V gene lookup returns CDR1 SGHTA and CDR2 FQGNSA. DNA of the CDR3: TGTGCCAGCAGCGATAGCGGTTTGCGAGAGACCCAGTACTTC. Translating gives CASSDSGLRETQYF.

This rearrangement joins TRBV4-1 to TRBJ1-5; D is perhaps TRBD1 (6 bases). Trimming took 2 bases from V and 2 from J, leaving 13 bases between them. Germline lookup yields CDR1 MGHRA and CDR2 YSYEKL. This CDR3 comprises 16 residues. The chain's CDR3 is CASSQPTGSGNQPQHF. CDR3 bases: TGCGCCAGCAGCCAACCTACAGGGTCGGGCAATCAGCCCCAGCATTTT.

A note on this clone: At one of its ends the junction is not consistent with the germline gene, which may arise from a read error. This chain connects TRBV28 to TRBJ1-5, with D unresolved. CDR1 is MDHEN and CDR2 is SYDVKM in the germline V gene. This CDR3 contains 14 residues. In nucleotides, the CDR3 is TGTGCCAGCAGTTTTATAAGTAGCAGTCAGCCCCAGCATTTT. As protein: CASSFISSSQPQHF. Looking up the rest from reference TRBV28 and TRBJ1-5 gives the full variable domain: DVKVTQSSRYLVKRTGEKVFLECVQDMDHENMFWYRQDPGLGLRLIYFSYDVKMKEKGDIPEGYSVSREKKERFSLILESASTNQTSMYLCASSFISSSQPQHFGDGTRLSIL.

The V and J genes are TRBV7-2 and TRBJ2-1; TRBD2 matches 9 bases. This CDR3 contains 15 residues. Germline V CDR1 and CDR2: SGHTA, FQGNSA. Trimming removed 5 bases from V and 2 bases from J; junction bases left unmatched: 4. CDR3 sequence (DNA): TGTGCCAGCAGCACAGGCGGGGGGGCCTACAATGAGCAGTTCTTC. Translated, it gives CASSTGGGAYNEQFF.

The CDR3 protein is CASSQDKAGRTDTQYF. The CDR3 DNA is TGCGCCAGCAGCCAAGACAAAGCGGGCCGCACAGATACGCAGTATTTT. The V call is TRBV4-1, the J call TRBJ2-3, with D perhaps matching TRBD2 (6 bases). The CDR3 totals 16 residues. In germline, CDR1 is MGHRA, CDR2 YSYEKL. With 0 bases removed from V and 1 base from J, the gap between germline ends came to 11 bases.